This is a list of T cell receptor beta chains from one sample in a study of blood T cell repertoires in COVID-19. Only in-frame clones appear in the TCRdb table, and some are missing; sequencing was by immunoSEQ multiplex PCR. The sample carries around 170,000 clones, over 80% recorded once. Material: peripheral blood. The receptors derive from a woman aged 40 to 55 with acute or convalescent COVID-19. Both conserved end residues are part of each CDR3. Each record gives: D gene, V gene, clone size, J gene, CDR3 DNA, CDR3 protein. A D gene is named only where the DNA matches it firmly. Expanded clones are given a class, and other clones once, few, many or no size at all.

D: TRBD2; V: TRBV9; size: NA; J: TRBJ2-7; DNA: TGTGCCAGCAGCGTAGACAGCGGGAGTCCCTACGAGCAGTACTTC; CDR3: CASSVDSGSPYEQYF
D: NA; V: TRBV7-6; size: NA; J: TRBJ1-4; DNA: TGTGCCAGCAGCCGCAGGGAACTGGGGGAAAAACTGTTTTTT; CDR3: CASSRRELGEKLFF
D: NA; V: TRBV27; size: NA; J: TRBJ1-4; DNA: TGTGCCAGCAGTACCAGGGGACCTAATGAAAAACTGTTTTTT; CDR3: CASSTRGPNEKLFF
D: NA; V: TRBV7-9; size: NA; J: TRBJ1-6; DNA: TGTGCCAGCAGCTTTGGAGGGGCCGGCCGTCTTAATTCACCCCTCCACTTT; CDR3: CASSFGGAGRLNSPLHF
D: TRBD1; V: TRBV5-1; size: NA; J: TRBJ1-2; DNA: TGCGCCAGCAGCCTGCAGACCGGGACAGGGTCTGGCTACACCTTC; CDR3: CASSLQTGTGSGYTF
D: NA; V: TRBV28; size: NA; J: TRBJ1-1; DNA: TGTGCCAGCAGTTTAGGACCGGGACAAAGCGAAGCTTTCTTT; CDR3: CASSLGPGQSEAFF
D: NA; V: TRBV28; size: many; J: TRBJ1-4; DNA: TGTGCCAGCACCCCGGGGGGTTGGGGGCGGCCCGCCGAAAAACTGTTTTTT; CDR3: CASTPGGWGRPAEKLFF
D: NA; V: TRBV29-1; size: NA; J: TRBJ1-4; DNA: TGCAGCGTGGGAGGTGGCGATGAAAAACTGTTTTTT; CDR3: CSVGGGDEKLFF
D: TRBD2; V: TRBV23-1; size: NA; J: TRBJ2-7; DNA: TGCGCCAGCAGCCCAGAATATAGCGGGAGGAGCTCCTACGAGCAGTACTTC; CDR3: CASSPEYSGRSSYEQYF
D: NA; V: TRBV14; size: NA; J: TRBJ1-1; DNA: TGTGCCAGCAGCCAATTCCAGGCAGGGGTTAAAGCTTTCTTT; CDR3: CASSQFQAGVKAFF
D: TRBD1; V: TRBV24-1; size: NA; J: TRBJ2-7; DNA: TGTGCCACCAGTGGGACAGGGGGCGCGGAGTACGAGCAGTACTTC; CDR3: CATSGTGGAEYEQYF
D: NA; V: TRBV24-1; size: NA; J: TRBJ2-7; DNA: TGTGCCACCAGTGACCTCTCAGCCAGCACGGGAGCGGCGAGCTCCTACGAGCAGTACTTC; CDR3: CATSDLSASTGAASSYEQYF
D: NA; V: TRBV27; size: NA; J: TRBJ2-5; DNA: TGTGCCAGCAGTTTCAACTTTCTGCCGAGTGTAGAGACCCAGTACTTC; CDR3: CASSFNFLPSVETQYF
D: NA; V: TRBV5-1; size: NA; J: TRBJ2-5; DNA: TGCGCCAGCAGCTCGTGGCCACAGGGTTCAGAGACCCAGTACTTC; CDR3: CASSSWPQGSETQYF
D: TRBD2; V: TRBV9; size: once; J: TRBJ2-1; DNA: TGTGCCAGCAGCGTAGGACTAGCGGAGAGCTCCTACAATGAGCAGTTCTTC; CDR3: CASSVGLAESSYNEQFF
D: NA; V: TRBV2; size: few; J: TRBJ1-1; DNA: TGTGCCAGCACCCCGGGTTTTATGAACACTGAAGCTTTCTTT; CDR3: CASTPGFMNTEAFF
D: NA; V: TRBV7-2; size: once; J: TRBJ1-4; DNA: TGTGCCAGCAGCTTCGGAGGTTCCAATGAAAAACTGTTTTTT; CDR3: CASSFGGSNEKLFF
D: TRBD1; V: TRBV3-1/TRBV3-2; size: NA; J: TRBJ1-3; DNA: TGTGCCAGCAGCCAAGCCCCTCAGGGACAGGGTGGAAACACCATATATTTT; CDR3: CASSQAPQGQGGNTIYF
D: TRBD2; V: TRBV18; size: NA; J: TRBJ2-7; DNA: TGTGCCAGCTCCCAAACGGGACTAGCGGGGGACACGAGACACTCCTACGAGCAGTACTTC; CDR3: CASSQTGLAGDTRHSYEQYF
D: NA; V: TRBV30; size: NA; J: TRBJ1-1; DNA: TGTGCCTGGAGTGTACCTGGGGGGTGGGACACTGAAGCTTTCTTT; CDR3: CAWSVPGGWDTEAFF
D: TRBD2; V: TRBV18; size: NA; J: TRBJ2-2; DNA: TGTGCCAGCTCACAGACTAGCGGGAGCACCGGGGAGCTGTTTTTT; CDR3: CASSQTSGSTGELFF
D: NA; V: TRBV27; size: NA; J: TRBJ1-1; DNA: TGTGCCAGCACCTTACGACCGGGTTTTACTGAAGCTTTCTTT; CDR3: CASTLRPGFTEAFF
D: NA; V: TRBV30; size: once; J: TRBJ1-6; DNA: TGTGCCTGGAGTACCACGAGGGGGGGCACACCCCTCCACTTT; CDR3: CAWSTTRGGTPLHF
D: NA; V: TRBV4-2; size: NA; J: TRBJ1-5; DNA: TGTGCCAGCAGCCAAGAGCCTGTTGGGGGGCAGCCCCAGCATTTT; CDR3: CASSQEPVGGQPQHF
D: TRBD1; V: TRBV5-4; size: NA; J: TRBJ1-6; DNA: TGTGCCAGCAGCCTGGGACAGAATAATTCACCCCTCCACTTT; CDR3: CASSLGQNNSPLHF
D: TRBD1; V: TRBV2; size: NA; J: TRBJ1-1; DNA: TGTGCCAGCAGGATACCGACCGGGACAGGGTGGGTTATGGACATTGAAGCTTTCTTT; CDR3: CASRIPTGTGWVMDIEAFF
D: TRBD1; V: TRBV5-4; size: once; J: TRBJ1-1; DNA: TGTGCCAGCAGCTTCGGACAGGCGGTGAACACTGAAGCTTTCTTT; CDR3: CASSFGQAVNTEAFF
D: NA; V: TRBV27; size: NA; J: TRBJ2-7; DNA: TGTGCCAGCAGTTTATCGGGGGGTCCCTACGAGCAGTACTTC; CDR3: CASSLSGGPYEQYF
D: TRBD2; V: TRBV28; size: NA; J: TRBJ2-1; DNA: TGTGCCGCAAACCCGGCTAGCGGCATCAATGAGCAGTTCTTC; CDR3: CAANPASGINEQFF
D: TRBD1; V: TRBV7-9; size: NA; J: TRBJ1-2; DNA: TGTGCCAGGGGTGTGGGACAGGGAAACTATGGCTACACCTTC; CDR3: CARGVGQGNYGYTF
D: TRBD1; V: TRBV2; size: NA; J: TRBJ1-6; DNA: TGTGCCAGCTCCCCGGACAGGGATCATTCACCCCTCCACTTT; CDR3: CASSPDRDHSPLHF
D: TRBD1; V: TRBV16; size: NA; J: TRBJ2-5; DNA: TGTGCCAGCAGCGACCCCGGGACAGGGGAGATTGGGACCCAGTACTTC; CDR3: CASSDPGTGEIGTQYF
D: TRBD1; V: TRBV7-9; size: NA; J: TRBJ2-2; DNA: TGTGCCAGCAGCCCTGGGACAGGGGACACCGGGGAGCTGTTTTTT; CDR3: CASSPGTGDTGELFF
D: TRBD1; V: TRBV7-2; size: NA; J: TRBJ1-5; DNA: TGTGCCAGCAGCTCCCGGGGACAGCTTAGCAATCAGCCCCAGCATTTT; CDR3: CASSSRGQLSNQPQHF
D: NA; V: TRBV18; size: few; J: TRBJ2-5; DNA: TGTGCCAGCTCACCCCTCCAAGAGACCCAGTACTTC; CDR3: CASSPLQETQYF
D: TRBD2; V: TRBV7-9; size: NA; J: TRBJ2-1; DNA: TGTGCCAGCAGCCCCGGGACTAGTTGGGATGAGCAGTTCTTC; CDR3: CASSPGTSWDEQFF
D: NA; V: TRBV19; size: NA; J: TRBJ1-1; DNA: TGTGCCAGTAGTCCGGGGGTCGCTGAAGCTTTCTTT; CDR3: CASSPGVAEAFF
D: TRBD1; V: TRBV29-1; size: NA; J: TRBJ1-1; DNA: TGCAGCGTGAAGGGACAGGGGAACACTGAAGCTTTCTTT; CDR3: CSVKGQGNTEAFF
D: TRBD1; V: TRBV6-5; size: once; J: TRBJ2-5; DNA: TGTGCCAGCAGTTATCTGACAGGGGGCGCGGGGGAGACCCAGTACTTC; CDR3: CASSYLTGGAGETQYF
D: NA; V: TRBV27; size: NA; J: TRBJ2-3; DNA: TGTGCCAGCTGCAGGACAGAGAGCACAGATACGCAGTATTTT; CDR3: CASCRTESTDTQYF
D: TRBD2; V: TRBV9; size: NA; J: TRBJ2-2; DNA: TGTGCCAGCAGCAGTAGCGGGGGGTCGAACACCGGGGAGCTGTTTTTT; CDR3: CASSSSGGSNTGELFF
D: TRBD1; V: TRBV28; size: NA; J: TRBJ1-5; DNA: TGTGCCATAGGGACAGACTATAGCAATCAGCCCCAGCATTTT; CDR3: CAIGTDYSNQPQHF
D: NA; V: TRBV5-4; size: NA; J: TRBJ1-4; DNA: TGTGCCAGCAGCCGCCTGGACGGGAATAATGAAAAACTGTTTTTT; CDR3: CASSRLDGNNEKLFF
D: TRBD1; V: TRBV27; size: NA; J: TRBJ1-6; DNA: TGTGCCAGCAGTTGGGACAGAGGTCATTCACCCCTCCACTTT; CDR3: CASSWDRGHSPLHF
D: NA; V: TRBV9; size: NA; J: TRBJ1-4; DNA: TGTGCCAGCAGCCCCCCCCAGGGTAAGGGCGAAAAACTGTTTTTT; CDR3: CASSPPQGKGEKLFF
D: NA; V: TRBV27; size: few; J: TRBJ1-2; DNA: TGTGCCAGCAGCCCGCGGGGTTGGGAACCCTATGGCTACACCTTC; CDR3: CASSPRGWEPYGYTF